Following are 11 T cell receptor beta chains from one sample sequenced in a study of metastatic and nonmetastatic thyroid tumors. Thyroid surgery was performed in patients who had received no treatment beforehand. With MiXCR, TCRdb called clones anew from the PCR reads. The table shows some 21,000 clones, with about 25% occurring only once. The sequencing sample was made of blood. All receptors come from a male donor with papillary thyroid cancer or a benign thyroid nodule (not recorded which). Some clones in this sample may be carry-over from other donors' samples.

This clone was found a few times. The chain is built from TRBV2 and TRBJ1-2, with D unclear. CDR1 is SNHLY, CDR2 FYNNEI, per germline. Trimming took off 11 bases at V and 5 bases at J, with 15 bases between the two ends. There are 12 residues in the CDR3. The CDR3 DNA sequence: TGTGCCTCGGCGATCCCACCGTATGGCTACACCTTC. Protein product: CASAIPPYGYTF.

The gene calls are TRBV11-2 and TRBJ1-6; D is uncertain. The CDR3 is made up of 13 amino acids. Trimming cost V 6 bases and J 7 bases, with 10 bases left between them. Germline assignment: CDR1 SGHAT and CDR2 FQNNGV. The CDR3 region has the DNA TGTGCCAGCAGTCGGGTACAGAATTCACCCCTCCACTTT. This translates into CASSRVQNSPLHF. Based on the CDR3 plus reference TRBV11-2 and TRBJ1-6, the full variable domain is EAGVAQSPRYKIIEKRQSVAFWCNPISGHATLYWYQQILGQGPKLLIQFQNNGVVDDSQLPKDRFSAERLKGVDSTLKIQPAKLEDSAVYLCASSRVQNSPLHFGNGTRLTVT.

This clone showed up just a few times. The chain couples TRBV6-1 to TRBJ2-7; D possibly corresponds to TRBD1 (5 bases). V was cut by 1 base and J by 3 bases, with 10 bases left in between. CDR1 is MNHNS and CDR2 is SASEGT in the germline V gene. The CDR3 extends over 14 amino acids. CDR3 nucleotide sequence: TGTGCCAGCAGTGAAGAACCAGGGATCTACGAGCAGTACTTC. Translation: CASSEEPGIYEQYF.

V and J are TRBV19 and TRBJ2-1; D perhaps matches TRBD1 (6 bases). Between the trimmed V and J ends, which lost 6 bases and 0 bases, there was a span of 12 bases. The CDR3 totals 15 residues. Germline V gene data show CDR1 as LNHDA and CDR2 as SQIVND (reference sequence). CDR3 loop: CASRRGGSSYNEQFF. CDR3 coding DNA: TGTGCCAGTAGGAGAGGGGGTAGCTCCTACAATGAGCAGTTCTTC.

Ten or more counts support this clone. The chain is built from TRBV6-1 and TRBJ2-2; 7 bases line up with TRBD1. Germline CDR1 reads MNHNS; CDR2 reads SASEGT. V shed 7 bases and J 5 bases; nucleotides not matched to a gene: 13. CDR3 size: 16 residues. Here the CDR3 DNA reads TGTGCCAGCACCCCACTACAGGGGAGAAAGACCGGGGAGCTGTTTTTT. Its translation is CASTPLQGRKTGELFF.

The chain combines TRBV7-2 with TRBJ1-4; D is possibly TRBD1 (5 bases). V was cut by 4 bases and J by 8 bases, with 14 bases left in between. Germline-derived CDR1 and CDR2 are SGHTA and FQGNSA. This CDR3 spans 14 amino acids. Here the CDR3 reads CASSSSGEGEKLFF. The DNA of the CDR3 is TGTGCCAGCAGCTCGTCGGGGGAAGGAGAAAAACTGTTTTTT.

This clone came up once. The rearrangement uses TRBV7-2 and TRBJ2-7; 10 nucleotides line up with TRBD2. The CDR3 runs to 15 residues. Germline CDR1 reads SGHTA; CDR2 reads FQGNSA. Trimming at V came to 5 bases and at J to 6 bases, leaving 10 bases not matched to a gene. The chain's CDR3 is CASSPVRAGGGEQYF. CDR3 nucleotide sequence: TGTGCCAGCAGCCCTGTCCGAGCGGGAGGGGGCGAGCAGTACTTC.

The V call is TRBV6-1, the J call TRBJ2-5, with 8 bases aligning to TRBD1. The CDR3 runs to 14 residues. With V trimmed by 2 bases and J by 3 bases, 2 bases remained unmatched. The V gene's germline CDR1 is MNHNS and CDR2 SASEGT. The CDR3, as DNA: TGTGCCAGCAGTGAAAGGGGACAGGAAGAGACCCAGTACTTC. It encodes CASSERGQEETQYF.

V usage is TRBV7-2 and J usage is TRBJ2-7; D possibly corresponds to TRBD2 (7 bases). The CDR3 contains 15 residues. Germline assignment: CDR1 SGHTA and CDR2 FQGNSA. The germline V and J ends were trimmed by 5 bases and 1 base, with 15 bases remaining between them. As DNA, the CDR3 is TGTGCCAGCAGCCCTAGCGGCAGGGGTTCCTACGAGCAGTACTTC. It encodes CASSPSGRGSYEQYF.

This clone was counted many times. The V and J genes are TRBV18 and TRBJ2-5, with D uncertain. Trimming shortened V by 3 bases and J by 4 bases, and 12 bases separated the two germline ends. The CDR3 has 14 amino acids. The V gene's germline CDR1 is KGHSH and CDR2 LQKENI. CDR3 sequence: CASSPSSSPETQYF. CDR3 nucleotide sequence: TGTGCCAGCTCACCGTCGTCCAGCCCAGAGACCCAGTACTTC.

This clone was observed at least ten times. It may be a read error: a sequence one base away is much more abundant. V and J are TRBV7-3 and TRBJ2-7; TRBD2 agrees at 8 bases. In germline, CDR1 is SGHTA, CDR2 FQGTGA. The CDR3 has 14 amino acids. The CDR3 region is CAGSPTSGSYEQYF. The CDR3 DNA reads TGTGCCGGCAGCCCAACTAGCGGCTCCTACGAGCAGTACTTC.